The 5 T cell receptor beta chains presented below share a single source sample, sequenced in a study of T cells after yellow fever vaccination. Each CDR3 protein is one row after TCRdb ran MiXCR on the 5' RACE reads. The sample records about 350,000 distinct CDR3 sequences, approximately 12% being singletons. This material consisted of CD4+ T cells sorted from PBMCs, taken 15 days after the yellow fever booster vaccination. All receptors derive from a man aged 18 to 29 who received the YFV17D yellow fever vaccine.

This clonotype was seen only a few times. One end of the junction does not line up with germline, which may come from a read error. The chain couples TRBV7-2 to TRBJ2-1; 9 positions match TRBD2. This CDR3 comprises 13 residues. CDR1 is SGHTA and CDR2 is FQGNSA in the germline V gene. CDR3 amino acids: CASSPIPTSGRLF. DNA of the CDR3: TGTGCCAGCAGCCCTATCCCGACTAGCGGCCGTCTCTTC. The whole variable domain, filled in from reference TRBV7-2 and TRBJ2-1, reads GAGVSQSPSNKVTEKGKDVELRCDPISGHTALYWYRQSLGQGLEFLIYFQGNSAPDKSGLPSDRFSAERTGGSVSTLTIQRTQQEDSAVYLCASSPIPTSGRLFGPGTRLTVL.

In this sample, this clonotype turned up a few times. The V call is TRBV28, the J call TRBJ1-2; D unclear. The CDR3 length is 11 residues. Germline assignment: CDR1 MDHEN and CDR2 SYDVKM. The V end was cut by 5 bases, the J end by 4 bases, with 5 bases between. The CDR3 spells CASSPSYGYTF. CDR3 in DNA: TGTGCCAGCAGTCCCTCCTATGGCTACACCTTC.

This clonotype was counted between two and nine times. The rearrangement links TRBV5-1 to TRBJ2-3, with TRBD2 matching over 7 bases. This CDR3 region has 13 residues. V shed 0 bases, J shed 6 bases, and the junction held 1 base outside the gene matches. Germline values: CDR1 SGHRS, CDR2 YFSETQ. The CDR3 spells CASSLVGGDTQYF. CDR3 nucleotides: TGCGCCAGCAGCTTGGTGGGAGGGGATACGCAGTATTTT.

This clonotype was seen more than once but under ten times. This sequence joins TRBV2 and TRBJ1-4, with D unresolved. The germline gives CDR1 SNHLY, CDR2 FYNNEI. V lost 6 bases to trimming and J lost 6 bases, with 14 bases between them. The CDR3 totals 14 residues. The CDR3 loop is CASRAHGQYEKLFF. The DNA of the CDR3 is TGTGCCAGCAGGGCTCACGGGCAGTATGAAAAACTGTTTTTT.

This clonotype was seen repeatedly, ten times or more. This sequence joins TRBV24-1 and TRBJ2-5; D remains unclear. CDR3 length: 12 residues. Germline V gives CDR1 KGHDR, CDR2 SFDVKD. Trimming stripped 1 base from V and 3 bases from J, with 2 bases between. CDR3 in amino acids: CATSDLEETQYF. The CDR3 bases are TGTGCCACCAGTGATTTAGAAGAGACCCAGTACTTC.